Presented here are 22 T cell receptor beta chains from one specimen sequenced in a study of T-cell memory formation after mild COVID-19. TCRdb re-analysed the 5' RACE reads in MiXCR, keeping a single row per CDR3 protein. The table has about 360,000 distinct CDR3 sequences, over 10% seen once. The sequencing input was PBMCs or a T cell subset sorted from them (not recorded which). These receptors were taken from a man aged 18 to 29 who had mild COVID-19 (a few samples of this study predate the infection). Cell type and time point are not known.

This clonotype was detected only a few times. The chain has TRBV12-3 or TRBV12-4 and TRBJ2-2; 7 bases match TRBD1. The junction had 5 bases not matched to a gene; V was cut back by 6 bases and J by 4 bases. The CDR3 runs to 14 residues. The CDR3 nucleotides are TGTGCCAGCAGGTTGACAGGGAGCACCGGGGAGCTGTTTTTT. Translation: CASRLTGSTGELFF.

The sample holds a few counts of this clonotype. The chain carries TRBV10-3 and TRBJ1-2, with D uncertain. CDR1 is ENHRY and CDR2 is SYGVKD in the germline V gene. The CDR3 totals 14 residues. V lost 3 bases to trimming and J lost 0 bases, with 8 bases between them. CDR3 loop: CAISEEVPNYGYTF. The CDR3 bases are TGTGCCATCAGTGAAGAGGTGCCTAACTATGGCTACACCTTC.

The CDR3 reads CSAREPDRAGEKLFF. The CDR3 nucleotides are TGCAGTGCTAGAGAGCCGGACAGGGCCGGAGAAAAACTGTTTTTT. The chain uses TRBV20-1 and TRBJ1-4; TRBD1 aligns across 8 bases. This CDR3 spans 15 amino acids. The germline V gene encodes CDR1 DFQATT and CDR2 SNEGSKA (reference sequence). Unmatched junction bases numbered 8, after V lost 0 bases and J lost 8 bases.

This clonotype came up a few times. The J gene is TRBJ1-4, the V gene TRBV19, with unresolved D. The length of the CDR3 is 14 residues. Germline lookup yields CDR1 LNHDA and CDR2 SQIVND (reference sequence). V dropped 3 bases and J dropped 5 bases, with 10 bases sitting between them. The CDR3 nucleotides read TGTGCCAGTAGTATGGTCGGCCTCAATGAAAAACTGTTTTTT. It encodes CASSMVGLNEKLFF.

The gene calls are TRBV7-2 and TRBJ2-3, with 10 bases identical to TRBD2. Losses at the gene ends were 5 bases for V and 4 bases for J; bases not matched to a gene: 12. The CDR3 runs 17 residues. The germline V gene encodes CDR1 SGHTA and CDR2 FQGNSA. The CDR3 spells CASSPRSTAGGADTQYF. The CDR3 DNA is TGTGCCAGCAGCCCCCGGTCCACAGCGGGGGGGGCAGATACGCAGTATTTT.

The chain links TRBV6-6 to TRBJ2-3; D gene unclear. The CDR3 has 12 amino acids. The V and J ends lost 6 bases and 10 bases respectively, with 14 bases between them. The germline CDR1 and CDR2 sequences are MNHNY and SVGAGI (reference sequence). The CDR3 DNA reads as TGTGCCAGCAGCTCCTCCTCTATGGCGCAGTATTTT. Protein: CASSSSSMAQYF.

This clonotype was found a few times. The J gene is TRBJ1-2, the V gene TRBV14, with a possible D match to TRBD1 (5 bases). Trimming took 0 bases from V and 7 from J, leaving 6 bases between them. The CDR3 has 12 residues. The germline V gene has CDR1 SGHDN and CDR2 FVKESK. The CDR3, as DNA: TGTGCCAGCAGCCAAGACAGGGCTGGCTACACCTTC. This sequence encodes CASSQDRAGYTF.

This clonotype came up a few times. The rearrangement uses TRBV19 and TRBJ1-3; D unclear. With 8 bases removed from V and 0 bases from J, the gap between germline ends came to 2 bases. The germline V gene encodes CDR1 LNHDA and CDR2 SQIVND (reference sequence). The CDR3 totals 11 residues. The CDR3 is CASPSGNTIYF. In DNA, the CDR3 is TGTGCCAGTCCCTCTGGAAACACCATATATTTT.

This clonotype turned up a few times. V gene TRBV6-5 combines with J gene TRBJ2-1; 9 bases agree with TRBD1. In germline, CDR1 is MNHEY, CDR2 SVGAGI. The CDR3 sequence is 14 residues long. The V gene end was trimmed by 2 bases and the J gene end by 10 bases; junction bases not matched to a gene: 6. The CDR3: CASSYTQGAGEQFF. CDR3 DNA: TGTGCCAGCAGTTACACACAGGGGGCCGGGGAGCAGTTCTTC.

This sequence joins TRBV18 and TRBJ1-3, with D maybe TRBD1 (5 bases). CDR1 and CDR2 from the germline V gene are KGHSH and LQKENI. Deletions cut 1 base from V and 0 bases from J, with 10 bases between. This CDR3 is built from 16 residues. The CDR3: CASSPRPDSSGNTIYF. The DNA of the CDR3 is TGTGCCAGCTCACCACGGCCCGACAGCTCTGGAAACACCATATATTTT.

The J gene is TRBJ2-7, the V gene TRBV20-1; tentatively, D is TRBD1 or TRBD2 (6 bases each). This CDR3 has 12 amino acids. Trimming shortened V by 3 bases and J by 5 bases, and 11 bases separated the two germline ends. CDR1 is DFQATT, CDR2 SNEGSKA, per germline (reference sequence). The chain's CDR3 is CSASGGRNEQYF. CDR3 bases: TGCAGTGCTAGTGGGGGGCGGAACGAGCAGTACTTC.

This clonotype was counted between two and nine times. V usage is TRBV2 and J usage is TRBJ2-1, with TRBD1 matching 7 bases. CDR3 length equals 16 residues. V gave up 3 bases and J gave up 8 bases; unmatched junction bases: 13. Germline loops: CDR1 SNHLY, CDR2 FYNNEI. CDR3 in DNA: TGTGCCAGCAGTGACCATCACAGAGACAGGGTTCATGAGCAGTTCTTC. This translates into CASSDHHRDRVHEQFF.

On this clonotype itself: This may be a read error: a much more frequent sequence differs by one nucleotide. The chain joins TRBV21-1 to TRBJ2-3; the DNA was not used to check the table's D call, TRBD2. TRBV21-1 is described as a pseudogene. This CDR3 contains 18 residues. The CDR3 is CASSKESISGGNADTQYF. DNA of the CDR3: TGTGCCAGCAGCAAAGAGTCGATTAGCGGGGGGAACGCAGATACGCAGTATTTT.

The rearrangement links TRBV27 to TRBJ2-5; tentatively, D is TRBD1 (5 bases). Germline V gene lookup returns CDR1 MNHEY and CDR2 SMNVEV (reference sequence). This CDR3 region has 15 residues. V was clipped by 6 bases and J by 4 bases, with 18 bases between them. DNA for the CDR3: TGTGCCAGCAGACCAACTGGACGAAGGGGAGAGACCCAGTACTTC. This codes for CASRPTGRRGETQYF.

V and J are TRBV5-5 and TRBJ2-7; D is unresolved. Germline V gene lookup returns CDR1 SGHKS and CDR2 YYEKEE (reference sequence). V lost 0 bases to trimming and J lost 2 bases, with 9 bases between them. This CDR3 spans 14 amino acids. CDR3 coding DNA: TGTGCCAGCAGCTTGGAGTTGGGCACCTACGAGCAGTACGTC. It encodes CASSLELGTYEQYV.

This clonotype turned up a few times. The DNA for the CDR3 is TGTGCCAGCAGTTACTCGAGGACAGGGGCTAGAAACATTCAGTACTTC. Encoded protein: CASSYSRTGARNIQYF. The rearrangement links TRBV6-5 to TRBJ2-4; 9 bases align to TRBD1. The CDR3 loop spans 16 amino acids. Per germline, CDR1 MNHEY and CDR2 SVGAGI. The J segment lost 6 bases and the V segment lost 0 bases, leaving 6 bases of the junction unmatched.

This clonotype showed up many times. The gene calls are TRBV5-1 and TRBJ1-1; 7 positions match TRBD1. CDR3 length: 15 amino acids. V gave up 4 bases and J gave up 3 bases; unmatched junction bases: 9. Germline V gene sequence: CDR1 SGHRS, CDR2 YFSETQ. CDR3 amino acids: CASSIRQGGDTEAFF. CDR3 DNA: TGCGCCAGCAGCATAAGACAGGGAGGAGACACTGAAGCTTTCTTT.

The chain joins TRBV6-2 or TRBV6-3 to TRBJ1-6; 7 positions match TRBD1. Germline lookup yields CDR1 MNHEY and CDR2 SVGEGT. The CDR3 runs to 14 residues. The V and J ends lost 4 bases and 9 bases, in that order; junction bases with no gene match: 6. CDR3 sequence reads: CASSSLQGFSPLHF. The CDR3 DNA is TGTGCCAGCAGTTCTCTACAGGGGTTTTCACCCCTCCACTTT.

The V call is TRBV7-2, the J call TRBJ1-4; no firm D call. CDR3 size: 16 residues. V gave up 3 bases and J gave up 2 bases, with 13 bases separating them. The germline V gene has CDR1 SGHTA and CDR2 FQGNSA. CDR3 nucleotide sequence: TGTGCCAGCAGCTTGGCAGCCCTTGGGACTAATGAAAAACTGTTTTTT. It specifies CASSLAALGTNEKLFF.

A few counts support this clonotype. This chain connects TRBV12-3 or TRBV12-4 to TRBJ2-3; tentatively, D is TRBD2 (6 bases). Trimming cost V 3 bases and J 3 bases, with 10 bases left between them. The CDR3 extends over 14 amino acids. CDR3 sequence: CASSLGGWTDTQYF. CDR3 nucleotides: TGTGCCAGCAGTTTGGGGGGATGGACAGATACGCAGTATTTT.

The genes are TRBV5-6 and TRBJ1-2, with D perhaps TRBD1 (5 bases). With 2 bases removed from V and 4 bases from J, the gap between germline ends came to 12 bases. The germline gives CDR1 SGHDT, CDR2 YYEEEE. CDR3 length: 14 residues. The CDR3 DNA reads TGTGCCAGCAGCTTCCGGGAAAGGGGCTATGGCTACACCTTC. It codes for CASSFRERGYGYTF. The full variable domain, rest sourced from reference TRBV5-6 and TRBJ1-2, is DAGVTQSPTHLIKTRGQQVTLRCSPKSGHDTVSWYQQALGQGPQFIFQYYEEEERQRGNFPDRFSGHQFPNYSSELNVNALLLGDSALYLCASSFRERGYGYTFGSGTRLTVV.

The rearrangement links TRBV5-1 to TRBJ2-2, with unresolved D. Between the trimmed V and J ends, which lost 0 bases and 0 bases, there was a span of 6 bases. CDR3 length: 15 residues. The germline CDR1 and CDR2 sequences are SGHRS and YFSETQ. This chain's CDR3 is CASSLEAPNTGELFF. DNA for the CDR3: TGCGCCAGCAGCTTGGAGGCCCCGAACACCGGGGAGCTGTTTTTT.